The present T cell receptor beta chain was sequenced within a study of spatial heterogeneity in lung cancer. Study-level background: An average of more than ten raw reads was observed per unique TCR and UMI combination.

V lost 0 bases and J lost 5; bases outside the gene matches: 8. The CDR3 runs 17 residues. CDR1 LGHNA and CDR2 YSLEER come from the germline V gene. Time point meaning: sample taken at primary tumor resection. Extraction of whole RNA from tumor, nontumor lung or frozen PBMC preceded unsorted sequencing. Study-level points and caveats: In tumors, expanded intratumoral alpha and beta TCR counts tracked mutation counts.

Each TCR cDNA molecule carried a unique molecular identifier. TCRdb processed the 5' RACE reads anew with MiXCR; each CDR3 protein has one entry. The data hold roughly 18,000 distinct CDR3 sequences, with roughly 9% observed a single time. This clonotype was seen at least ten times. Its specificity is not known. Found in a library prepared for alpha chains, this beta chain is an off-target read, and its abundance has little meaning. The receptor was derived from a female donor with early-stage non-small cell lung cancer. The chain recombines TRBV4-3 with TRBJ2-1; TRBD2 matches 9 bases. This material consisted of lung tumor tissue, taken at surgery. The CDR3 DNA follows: TGCGCCAGCAGCCAAGATCGGTCATTAGCGGGGGACAATGAGCAGTTCTTC. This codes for CASSQDRSLAGDNEQFF.